These 8 T cell receptor beta chains came from one sample sequenced in a study of CD8 T cells in ankylosing spondylitis. Study conclusions and caveats: Ankylosing spondylitis blood appeared to be characterized by a TCR beta motif of several highly homologous variants.

Via MiXCR, TCRdb re-called the 5' RACE reads, giving one row per CDR3 protein. This table holds 500,000 or so distinct CDR3 sequences, roughly 5.2% found once. Their antigen targets remain unknown. The sequenced sample consisted of blood, either unsorted or a sorted T cell fraction (not recorded which). Receptor source: a male donor with ankylosing spondylitis.

This clonotype was detected many times. J is TRBJ2-5 and V is TRBV29-1; no clear D. Germline V gene lookup returns CDR1 SQVTM and CDR2 ANQGSEA. Trimming pared 4 bases from V and 4 bases from J, leaving 7 bases between. The CDR3 sequence is 11 residues long. The CDR3 region has the DNA TGCAGCGTTGCCCCTGGAGAGACCCAGTACTTC. This sequence encodes CSVAPGETQYF.

This clonotype was recorded many times. The rearrangement joins TRBV20-1 to TRBJ2-2, with TRBD2 as a possible D gene (6 bases). V lost 0 bases, J lost 2 bases, and 16 bases lay in between. The CDR3 totals 17 residues. CDR1 is DFQATT and CDR2 is SNEGSKA in the germline V gene (reference sequence). CDR3 sequence: CSARDPGWRGNTGELFF. The CDR3 DNA sequence: TGCAGTGCTAGAGATCCCGGGTGGAGGGGAAACACCGGGGAGCTGTTTTTT.

At least ten counts were recorded for this clonotype. The chain recombines TRBV5-1 with TRBJ2-7; 7 nucleotides align to TRBD1. Germline lookup yields CDR1 SGHRS and CDR2 YFSETQ. This CDR3 is built from 16 residues. V was pared by 0 bases and J by 1 base, with 7 bases of the junction left unmatched. This chain's CDR3 is CASSLARQGWSYEQYF. The CDR3 nucleotides are TGCGCCAGCAGCTTGGCCCGACAGGGATGGTCCTACGAGCAGTACTTC.

This clonotype was counted at least ten times. For the CDR3, the DNA is TGCAGCGTGGCCCGGCCCCCCTACTACGAGCAGTACTTC. Translated: CSVARPPYYEQYF. V and J are TRBV29-1 and TRBJ2-7; D is uncertain. Per the germline V gene, CDR1 is SQVTM and CDR2 is ANQGSEA. There are 13 residues in the CDR3. V lost 6 bases to trimming and J lost 3 bases, with 15 bases between them.

This clonotype was detected many times. V and J are TRBV5-1 and TRBJ1-6; weak D call: TRBD1 (5 bases). Germline V lookup: CDR1 SGHRS, CDR2 YFSETQ. Deletions cut 0 bases from V and 7 bases from J, with 14 bases between. This CDR3 spans 16 amino acids. The CDR3 region has the DNA TGCGCCAGCAGCTTGGGGGGGACGGGGCGCAATTCACCCCTCCACTTT. Translation: CASSLGGTGRNSPLHF.

This clonotype was seen repeatedly, ten times or more. The chain recombines TRBV6-1 with TRBJ2-2; maybe TRBD2 (5 bases). V lost 8 bases and J lost 1, with 14 bases in between. The CDR3 is made up of 15 amino acids. Germline V gene sequence: CDR1 MNHNS, CDR2 SASEGT. In DNA form, the CDR3 reads TGTGCCAGCTCGTCGAGGGCAGGGAACACCGGGGAGCTGTTTTTT. Protein: CASSSRAGNTGELFF.

This clonotype was recorded at least ten times. The chain uses TRBV7-9 and TRBJ1-1; D gene uncertain. From germline, CDR1 is SEHNR and CDR2 FQNEAQ (reference sequence). The V end was cut by 4 bases, the J end by 7 bases, with 4 bases between. This CDR3 spans 10 amino acids. The CDR3 region has the DNA TGTGCCAGCAGCTACAATGAAGCTTTCTTT. Amino acids: CASSYNEAFF.

This clonotype was found many times. The rearrangement joins TRBV20-1 to TRBJ2-2, with D perhaps matching TRBD1 or TRBD2 (5 bases each). V shed 4 bases and J shed 3 bases, with 12 bases lying between them. Germline V gives CDR1 DFQATT, CDR2 SNEGSKA (reference sequence). This CDR3 region has 14 residues. The CDR3 DNA is TGCAGTGCTACCTGGGGGAGCGACACCGGGGAGCTGTTTTTT. This codes for CSATWGSDTGELFF.